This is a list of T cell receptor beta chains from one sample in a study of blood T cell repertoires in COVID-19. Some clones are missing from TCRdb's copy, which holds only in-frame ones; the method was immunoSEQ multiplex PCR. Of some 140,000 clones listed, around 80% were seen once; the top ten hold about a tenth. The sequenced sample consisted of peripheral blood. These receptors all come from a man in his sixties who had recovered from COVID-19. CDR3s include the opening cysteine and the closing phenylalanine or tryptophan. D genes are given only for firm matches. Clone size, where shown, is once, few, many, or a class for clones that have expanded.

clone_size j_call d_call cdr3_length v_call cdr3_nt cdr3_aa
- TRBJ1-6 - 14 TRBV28 TGTGCCACCAACGGGGGGCGAACTTATTCACCCCTCCACTTT CATNGGRTYSPLHF
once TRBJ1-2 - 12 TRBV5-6 TGTGCCAGCAGCAAGAGCGGGGGCGGCTACACCTTC CASSKSGGGYTF
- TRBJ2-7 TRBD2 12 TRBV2 TGTGCCGGCCGGGGAGGGACCTACGAGCAGTACTTC CAGRGGTYEQYF
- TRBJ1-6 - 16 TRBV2 TGTGCCAGCAGTAATTCCGTGCCCCTAAATAATTCACCCCTCCACTTT CASSNSVPLNNSPLHF
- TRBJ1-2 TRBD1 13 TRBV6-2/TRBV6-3 TGTGCCAGCAACCCCGGGACAGGGAATGGCTACACCTTC CASNPGTGNGYTF
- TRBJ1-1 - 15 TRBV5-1 TGCGCCAGCAGCTCTCAGACATCGACGAACACTGAAGCTTTCTTT CASSSQTSTNTEAFF
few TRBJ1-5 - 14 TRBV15 TGTGCCACCAGCAGAGATAGAGGAGTGGGGCCCCAGCATTTT CATSRDRGVGPQHF
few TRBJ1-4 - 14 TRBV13 TGTGCCAGCAGCTTGGAGGGGCACAATGAAAAACTGTTTTTT CASSLEGHNEKLFF
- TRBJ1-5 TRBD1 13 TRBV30 TGTGCCTGGAGGGGACAGATAAATCAGCCCCAGCATTTT CAWRGQINQPQHF
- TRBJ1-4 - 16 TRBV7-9 TGTGCCAGCAGCCAGACCTCAGGGTCCTCGAATGAAAAACTGTTTTTT CASSQTSGSSNEKLFF
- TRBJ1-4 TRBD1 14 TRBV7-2 TGTGCCAGCAGCTTACAGGGGGGAAGTGAAAAACTGTTTTTT CASSLQGGSEKLFF
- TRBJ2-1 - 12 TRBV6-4 TGTGCCAGCAGTGTACCGGGTGGTGAGCAGTTCTTC CASSVPGGEQFF
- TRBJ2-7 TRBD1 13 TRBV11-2 TGTGCCAGCAGGAGACAGGGAGTGGGAGAGCAGTACTTC CASRRQGVGEQYF
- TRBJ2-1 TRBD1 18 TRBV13 TGTGCCAGCAGCCCGGACAGGGGGTTGGGACTAACCTACAATGAGCAGTTCTTC CASSPDRGLGLTYNEQFF
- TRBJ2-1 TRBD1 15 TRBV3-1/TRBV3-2 TGTGCCAGCAGCTCGGACAGGCCCCCCTACAATGAGCAGTTCTTC CASSSDRPPYNEQFF
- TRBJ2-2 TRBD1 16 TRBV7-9 TGTGCCAGCAGCCCTCCGGGACAGGTCAACACCGGGGAGCTGTTTTTT CASSPPGQVNTGELFF
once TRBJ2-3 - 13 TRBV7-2 TGTGCCAGCAGCTTCGGGGACTCTGGTACGCAGTATTTT CASSFGDSGTQYF
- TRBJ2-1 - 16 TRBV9 TGTGCCAGCAGCGTAGTATCGGGACACTCCTACAATGAGCAGTTCTTC CASSVVSGHSYNEQFF
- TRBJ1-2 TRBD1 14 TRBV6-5 TGTGCCAGCAGTTACACAGGGGAAGGGTATGGCTACACCTTC CASSYTGEGYGYTF
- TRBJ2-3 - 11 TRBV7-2 TGTGCCAGCAGTTATCGGGGTGCGCAGTATTTT CASSYRGAQYF
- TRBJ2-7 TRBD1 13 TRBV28 TGTGCCAGCAGCCTGACAGGGGCCTACGAGCAGTACTTC CASSLTGAYEQYF
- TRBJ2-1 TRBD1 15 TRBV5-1 TGCGCCAGCAGACTCACCGGGACAGGGGGCAATGAGCAGTTCTTC CASRLTGTGGNEQFF
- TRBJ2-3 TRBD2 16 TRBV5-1 TGCGCCAGCAGCTTGGGGTGGGAGGGATCCACAGATACGCAGTATTTT CASSLGWEGSTDTQYF
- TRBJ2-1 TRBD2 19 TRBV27 TGTGCCAGCAGTCGAACACTAGCGGGAGGTTCAAGCTCCTACAATGAGCAGTTCTTC CASSRTLAGGSSSYNEQFF
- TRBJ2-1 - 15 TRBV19 TGTGCCAGTAGTATCCAGGGAACTTATGGGAATGAGCAGTTCTTC CASSIQGTYGNEQFF
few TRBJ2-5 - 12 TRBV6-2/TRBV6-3 TGTGCCAGCAGTGTAAACAAAGAGACCCAGTACTTC CASSVNKETQYF
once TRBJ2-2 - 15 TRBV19 TGTGCCAGTACCCTATCCGAGACACACACCGGGGAGCTGTTTTTT CASTLSETHTGELFF
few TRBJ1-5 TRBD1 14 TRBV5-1 TGCGCCAGCAGTCCGACAGGGTCCGGTCAGCCCCAGCATTTT CASSPTGSGQPQHF
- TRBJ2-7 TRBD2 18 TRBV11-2 TGTGCCAGCACCTCCCGGGGGGACCCTCGACAGATATACGGCGAGCAGTACTTC CASTSRGDPRQIYGEQYF
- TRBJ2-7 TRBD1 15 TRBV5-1 TGCGCCAGCAGCTTGGAGACAGGGGTTCCCTACGAGCAGTACTTC CASSLETGVPYEQYF
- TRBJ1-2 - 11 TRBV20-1 TGCAGTGTGAAGGGGTCCTATGGCTACACCTTC CSVKGSYGYTF
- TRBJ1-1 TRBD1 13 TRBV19 TGTGCCAGTAGGGGGACAGGGAACACTGAAGCTTTCTTT CASRGTGNTEAFF
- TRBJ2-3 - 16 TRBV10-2 TGCGCCAGCAGTGAGTCAGGAGCGCTAGGCACAGATACGCAGTATTTT CASSESGALGTDTQYF
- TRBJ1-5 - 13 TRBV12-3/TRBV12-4 TGTGCCAGCAGCTTCGAGTCGGGTCAGCCCCAGCATTTT CASSFESGQPQHF
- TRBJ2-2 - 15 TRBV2 TGTGCCAGCAGTGAAAACTCCCTCAACACCGGGGAGCTGTTTTTT CASSENSLNTGELFF
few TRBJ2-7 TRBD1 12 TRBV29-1 TGCAGCGCCGGGGACAGGTCCTACGAGCAGTACTTC CSAGDRSYEQYF
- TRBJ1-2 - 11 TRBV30 TGTGCCTGGAGTGAGTCTGGCGGCTACACCTTC CAWSESGGYTF
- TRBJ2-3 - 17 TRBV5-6 TGTGCCAGCAGCGAAGCCCGTCGCAGGGGACCCTCAGATACGCAGTATTTT CASSEARRRGPSDTQYF
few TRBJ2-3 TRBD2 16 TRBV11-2 TGTGCCAGCAGCGCAAATCTAGCGGGAGTTCAAGATACGCAGTATTTT CASSANLAGVQDTQYF
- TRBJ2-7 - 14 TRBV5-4 TGTGCCAGCAGCTCGGAGGGGGGGGCCTACGAGCAGTACTTC CASSSEGGAYEQYF
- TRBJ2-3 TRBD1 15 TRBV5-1 TGCGCCAGCAGCTTAGCCGGGACAGGGGCAGATACGCAGTATTTT CASSLAGTGADTQYF
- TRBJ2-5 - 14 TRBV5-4 TGTGCCAGCAGTCCACAGAGGGTCGCGGAGACCCAGTACTTC CASSPQRVAETQYF
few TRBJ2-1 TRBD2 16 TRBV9 TGTGCCAGCAGCGTAGCGGTGACTAGCGTAAACAATGAGCAGTTCTTC CASSVAVTSVNNEQFF
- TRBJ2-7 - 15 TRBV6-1 TGTGCCAGCAGTGAACAGGGGTCCCTCTCCTACGAGCAGTACTTC CASSEQGSLSYEQYF
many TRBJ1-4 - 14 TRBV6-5 TGTGCCAGCAGCCCGGACAGTGAGATTGAAAAACTGTTTTTT CASSPDSEIEKLFF
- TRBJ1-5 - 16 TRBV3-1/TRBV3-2 TGTGCCAGCAGCCAAGATAACCGGGGAGGCAATCAGCCCCAGCATTTT CASSQDNRGGNQPQHF
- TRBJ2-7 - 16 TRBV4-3 TGCGCCAGCAGCCAAGAGGAGGCAGGGGCAATCTACGAGCAGTACTTC CASSQEEAGAIYEQYF
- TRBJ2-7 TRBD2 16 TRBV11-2 TGTGCCAGCAGCTTTGGATCCGGGGGGGCCTCCTACGAGCAGTACTTC CASSFGSGGASYEQYF
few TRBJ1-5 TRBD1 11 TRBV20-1 TGCAGTGCTAGAGTTCAGGGGGGTACCCATTTT CSARVQGGTHF
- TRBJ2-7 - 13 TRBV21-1 TGTGCCAGCGGCAATTCAGAAGCCTACGAGCAGTACTTC CASGNSEAYEQYF
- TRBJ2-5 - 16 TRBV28 TGTGCCAGCAGTAAGACAGGCATGGGGCCTGGGGAGACCCAGTACTTC CASSKTGMGPGETQYF
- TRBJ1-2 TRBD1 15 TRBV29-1 TGCAGCGTTGGAGGGGACAGGGCAAACGCCTATGGCTACACCTTC CSVGGDRANAYGYTF
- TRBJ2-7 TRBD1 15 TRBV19 TGTGCCAGTAGTAAACCCTCGGGACAGGGCTACGAGCAGTACTTC CASSKPSGQGYEQYF
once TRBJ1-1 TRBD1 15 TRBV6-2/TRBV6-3 TGTGCCAGCAGTTACACGACCGGGACAGGGTCGAGAGCTTTCTTT CASSYTTGTGSRAFF
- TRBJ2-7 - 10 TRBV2 TGTGCCAGCAGTGATAAGGAGCAGAGCTTC CASSDKEQSF